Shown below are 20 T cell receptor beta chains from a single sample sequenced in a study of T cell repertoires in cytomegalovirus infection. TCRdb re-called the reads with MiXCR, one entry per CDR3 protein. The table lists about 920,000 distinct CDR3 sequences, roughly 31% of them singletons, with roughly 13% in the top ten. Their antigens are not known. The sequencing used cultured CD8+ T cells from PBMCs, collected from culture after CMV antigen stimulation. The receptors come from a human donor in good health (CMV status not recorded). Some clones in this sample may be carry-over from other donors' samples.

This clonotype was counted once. CDR3 amino acids: CASSPLGRANQPQHF. DNA of the CDR3: TGTGCCAGCTCACCTCTAGGCAGGGCCAATCAGCCCCAGCATTTT. The J gene is TRBJ1-5, the V gene TRBV18; perhaps TRBD1 as D (5 bases). V was pared by 3 bases and J by 3 bases, with 12 bases between. Germline assignment: CDR1 KGHSH and CDR2 LQKENI. This CDR3 comprises 15 residues.

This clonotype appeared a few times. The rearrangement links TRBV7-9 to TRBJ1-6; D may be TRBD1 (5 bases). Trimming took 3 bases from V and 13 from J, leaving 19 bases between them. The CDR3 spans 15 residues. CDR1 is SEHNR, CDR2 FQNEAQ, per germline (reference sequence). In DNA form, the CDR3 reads TGTGCCAGCAGCTTGATCGAGGACGTGGGGCGTCCCCTCCACTTT. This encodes CASSLIEDVGRPLHF.

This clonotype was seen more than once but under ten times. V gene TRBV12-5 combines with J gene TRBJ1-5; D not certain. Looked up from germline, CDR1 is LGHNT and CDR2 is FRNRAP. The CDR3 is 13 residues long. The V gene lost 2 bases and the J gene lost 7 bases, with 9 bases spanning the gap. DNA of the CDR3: TGTGCTAGTGGTTTGAACGACGGCCAGCCCCAGCATTTT. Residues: CASGLNDGQPQHF.

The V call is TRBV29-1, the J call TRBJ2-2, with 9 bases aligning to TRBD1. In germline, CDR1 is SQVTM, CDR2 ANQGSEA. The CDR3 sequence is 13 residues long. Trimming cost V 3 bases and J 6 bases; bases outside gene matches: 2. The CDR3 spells CSVEGQGPGELFF. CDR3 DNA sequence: TGCAGCGTTGAGGGACAGGGTCCCGGGGAGCTGTTTTTT.

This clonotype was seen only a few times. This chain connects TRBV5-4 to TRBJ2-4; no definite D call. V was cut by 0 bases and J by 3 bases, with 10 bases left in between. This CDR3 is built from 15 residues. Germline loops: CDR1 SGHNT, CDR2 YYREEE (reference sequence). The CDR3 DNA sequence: TGTGCCAGCAGCTTGGAAGGGAAAGGCAAAAACATTCAGTACTTC. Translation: CASSLEGKGKNIQYF.

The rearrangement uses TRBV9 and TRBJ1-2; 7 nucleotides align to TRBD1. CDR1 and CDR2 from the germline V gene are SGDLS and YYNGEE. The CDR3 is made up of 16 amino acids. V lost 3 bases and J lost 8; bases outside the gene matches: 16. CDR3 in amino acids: CASSASLMGGTEGYTF. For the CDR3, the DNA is TGTGCCAGCAGCGCCTCTTTGATGGGGGGGACAGAGGGCTACACCTTC.

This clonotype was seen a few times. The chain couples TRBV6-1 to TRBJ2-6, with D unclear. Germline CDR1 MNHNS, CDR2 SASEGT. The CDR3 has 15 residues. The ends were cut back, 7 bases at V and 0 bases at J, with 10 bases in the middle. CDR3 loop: CASTVFLSGANVLTF. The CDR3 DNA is TGTGCCAGCACAGTGTTCCTCTCTGGGGCCAACGTCCTGACTTTC.

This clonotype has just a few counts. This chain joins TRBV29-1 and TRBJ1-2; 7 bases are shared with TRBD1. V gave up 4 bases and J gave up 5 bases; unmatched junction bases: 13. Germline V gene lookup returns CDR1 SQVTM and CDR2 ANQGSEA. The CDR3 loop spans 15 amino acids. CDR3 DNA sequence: TGCAGCGTTGTATCGGACAGGCCCAACTTATATGGCTACACCTTC. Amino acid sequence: CSVVSDRPNLYGYTF.

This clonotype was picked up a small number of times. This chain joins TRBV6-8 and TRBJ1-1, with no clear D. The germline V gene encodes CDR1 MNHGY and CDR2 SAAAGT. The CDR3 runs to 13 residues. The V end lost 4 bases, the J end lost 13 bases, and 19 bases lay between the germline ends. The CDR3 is CASSSSLTILGFF. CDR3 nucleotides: TGTGCCAGCAGTTCTTCCCTAACAATCTTGGGTTTCTTT.

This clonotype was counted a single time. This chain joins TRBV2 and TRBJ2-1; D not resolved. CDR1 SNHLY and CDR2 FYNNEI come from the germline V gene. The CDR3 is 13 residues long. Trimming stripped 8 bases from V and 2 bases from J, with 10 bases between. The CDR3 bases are TGTGCCAGCGTCCCAGGAACCTACAATGAGCAGTTCTTC. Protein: CASVPGTYNEQFF.

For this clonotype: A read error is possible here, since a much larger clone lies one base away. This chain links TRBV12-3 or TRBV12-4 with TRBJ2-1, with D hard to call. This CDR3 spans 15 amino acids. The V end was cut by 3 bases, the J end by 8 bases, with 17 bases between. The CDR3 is CASSFSQVGVDEQFF. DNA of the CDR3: TGTGCCAGCAGTTTCTCCCAGGTCGGTGTCGATGAGCAGTTCTTC.

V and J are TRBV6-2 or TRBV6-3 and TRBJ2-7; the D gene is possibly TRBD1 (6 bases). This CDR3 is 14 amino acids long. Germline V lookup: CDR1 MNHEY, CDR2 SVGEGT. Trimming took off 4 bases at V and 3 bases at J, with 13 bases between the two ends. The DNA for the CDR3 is TGTGCCAGCAGTTCAGGGACAACTGTCTACGAGCAGTACGTC. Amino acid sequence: CASSSGTTVYEQYV.

The CDR3 loop is CSAGTDLNQPQHF. CDR3 bases: TGCAGCGCTGGGACAGACCTCAATCAGCCCCAGCATTTT. The gene calls are TRBV29-1 and TRBJ1-5; TRBD1 agrees at 7 bases. The V gene end was trimmed by 7 bases and the J gene end by 3 bases; junction bases not matched to a gene: 6. CDR1 SQVTM and CDR2 ANQGSEA come from the germline V gene. CDR3 size: 13 residues.

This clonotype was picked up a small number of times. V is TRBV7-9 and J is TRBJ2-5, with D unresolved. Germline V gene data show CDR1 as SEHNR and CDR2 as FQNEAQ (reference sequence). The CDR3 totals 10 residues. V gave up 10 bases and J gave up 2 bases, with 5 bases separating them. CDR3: CATLQETQYF. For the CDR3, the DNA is TGTGCCACCCTTCAAGAGACCCAGTACTTC.

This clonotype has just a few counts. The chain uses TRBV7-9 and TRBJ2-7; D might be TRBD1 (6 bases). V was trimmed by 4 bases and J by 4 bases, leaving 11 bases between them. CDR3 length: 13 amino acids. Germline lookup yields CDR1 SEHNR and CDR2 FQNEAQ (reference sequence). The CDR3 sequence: CASSSWDIYEQYF. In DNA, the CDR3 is TGTGCCAGCAGCTCATGGGACATTTACGAGCAGTACTTC.

The CDR3 sequence is CASSSPGQRYEQYF. The DNA of the CDR3 is TGCGCCAGCAGCTCTCCGGGACAGCGCTACGAGCAGTACTTC. This sequence joins TRBV5-1 and TRBJ2-7; 7 bases align to TRBD1. J lost 3 bases, V lost 3 bases, and 6 bases had no gene match. This CDR3 is built from 14 residues. CDR1 is SGHRS, CDR2 YFSETQ, per germline.

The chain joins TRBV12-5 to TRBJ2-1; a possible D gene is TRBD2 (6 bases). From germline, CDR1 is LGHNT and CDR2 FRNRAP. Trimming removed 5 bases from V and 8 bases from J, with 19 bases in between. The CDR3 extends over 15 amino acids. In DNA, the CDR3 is TGTGCTAGTGGTCCCTCGGGGGTCGAGGGTGATGAGCAGTTCTTC. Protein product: CASGPSGVEGDEQFF.

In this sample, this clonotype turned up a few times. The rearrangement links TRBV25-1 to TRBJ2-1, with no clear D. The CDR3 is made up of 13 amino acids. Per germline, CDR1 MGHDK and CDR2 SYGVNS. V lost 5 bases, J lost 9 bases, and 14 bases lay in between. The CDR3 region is CASSLLPGSEQFF. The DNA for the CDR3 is TGTGCCAGCAGTCTGCTACCTGGAAGTGAGCAGTTCTTC.

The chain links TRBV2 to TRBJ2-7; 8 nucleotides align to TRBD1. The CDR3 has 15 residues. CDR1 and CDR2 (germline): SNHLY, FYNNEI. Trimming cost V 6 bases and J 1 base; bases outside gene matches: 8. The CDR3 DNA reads TGTGCCAGCAGCCCCGACAGGGGAAAGTCCTACGAGCAGTACGTC. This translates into CASSPDRGKSYEQYV.

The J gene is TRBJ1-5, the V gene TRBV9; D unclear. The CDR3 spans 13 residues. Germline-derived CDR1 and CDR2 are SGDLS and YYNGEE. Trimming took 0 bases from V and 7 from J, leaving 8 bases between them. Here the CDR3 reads CASSVGIGQPQHF. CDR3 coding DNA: TGTGCCAGCAGCGTAGGTATTGGACAGCCCCAGCATTTT. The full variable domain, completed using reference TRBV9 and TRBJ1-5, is DSGVTQTPKHLITATGQRVTLRCSPRSGDLSVYWYQQSLDQGLQFLIQYYNGEERAKGNILERFSAQQFPDLHSELNLSSLELGDSALYFCASSVGIGQPQHFGDGTRLSIL.